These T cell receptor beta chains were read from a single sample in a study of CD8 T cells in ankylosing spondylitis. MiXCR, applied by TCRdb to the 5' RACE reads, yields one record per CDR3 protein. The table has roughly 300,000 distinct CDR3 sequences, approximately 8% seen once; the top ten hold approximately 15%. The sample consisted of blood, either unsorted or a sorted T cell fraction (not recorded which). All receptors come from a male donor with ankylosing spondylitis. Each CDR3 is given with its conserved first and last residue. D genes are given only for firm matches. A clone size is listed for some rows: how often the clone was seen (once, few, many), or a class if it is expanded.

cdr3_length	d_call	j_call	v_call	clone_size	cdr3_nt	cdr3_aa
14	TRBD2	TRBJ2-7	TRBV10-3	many	TGTGCCATCAGTGGGTCTAGCGGATATTACGAGCAGTACTTC	CAISGSSGYYEQYF
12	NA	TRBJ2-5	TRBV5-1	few	TGCGCCAGCAGCTGGGGCCAAGAGACCCAGTACTTC	CASSWGQETQYF
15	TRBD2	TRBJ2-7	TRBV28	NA	TGTGCCAGCAGTTCACTAGCGGGAGGGTTCTACGAGCAGTACTTC	CASSSLAGGFYEQYF
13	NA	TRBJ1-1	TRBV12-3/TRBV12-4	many	TGTGCCAGCAGTAAACAGGGAAACACTGAAGCTTTCTTT	CASSKQGNTEAFF
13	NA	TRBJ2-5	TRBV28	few	TGTGCCAGCTCCCCCCAGGGGCAAGAGACCCAGTACTTC	CASSPQGQETQYF
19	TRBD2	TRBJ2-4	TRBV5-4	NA	TGTGCCAGCAGCTCAACCTGGTCTGTACTAGCGGGAGCATTAAACATTCAGTACTTC	CASSSTWSVLAGALNIQYF
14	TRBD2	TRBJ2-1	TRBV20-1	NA	TGCAGTGCTAGAGATCTCGCGGGAGTGAACGAGCAGTTCTTC	CSARDLAGVNEQFF
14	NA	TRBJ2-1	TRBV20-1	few	TGCAGTGCCGACACAGGGAAGATGGACAATGAGCAGTTCTTC	CSADTGKMDNEQFF
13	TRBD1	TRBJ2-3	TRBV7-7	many	TGTGCTAGCAGCACAGGGGGCACAGATACGCAGTATTTT	CASSTGGTDTQYF
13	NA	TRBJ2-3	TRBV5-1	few	TGCGCCAGCAGCCGCGGGGTGACAGATACGCAGTATTTT	CASSRGVTDTQYF
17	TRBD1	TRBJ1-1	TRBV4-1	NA	TGCGCCAGCAGCCAAGATCTCAGGGGGTTTGCGAACACTGAAGCTTTCTTT	CASSQDLRGFANTEAFF
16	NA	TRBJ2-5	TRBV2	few	TGTGCCAGCAGCGGTGGCGGCGGGCGGAATGAAGAGACCCAGTACTTC	CASSGGGGRNEETQYF
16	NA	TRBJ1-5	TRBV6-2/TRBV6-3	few	TGTGCCAGCAGTTACTCGAGTTGGGCAAGCAATCAGCCCCAGCATTTT	CASSYSSWASNQPQHF
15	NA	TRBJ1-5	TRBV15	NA	TGTGCCACCAGCAGAGATCGCTCAGGGACTGAGCCCCAGCATTTT	CATSRDRSGTEPQHF
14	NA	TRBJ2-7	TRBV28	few	TGTGCCAGCAGTATGCCAGGGAAATCCTACGAGCAGTACTTC	CASSMPGKSYEQYF
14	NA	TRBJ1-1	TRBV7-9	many	TGTGCCAGCAGCCAAGGGGGATCCTACACTGAAGCTTTCTTT	CASSQGGSYTEAFF
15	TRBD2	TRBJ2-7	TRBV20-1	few	TGCAGTGCTAGAGTGACGAGCGGGAGCTCCTACGAGCAGTACTTC	CSARVTSGSSYEQYF
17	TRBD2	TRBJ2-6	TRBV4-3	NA	TGCGCCAGCAGCCATAGCGGGAGCGTCTCTGGGGCCAACGTCCTGACTTTC	CASSHSGSVSGANVLTF
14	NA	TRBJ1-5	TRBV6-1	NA	TGTGCCAGCAGTGAAGCTAGGGCGGATCAGCCCCAGCATTTT	CASSEARADQPQHF
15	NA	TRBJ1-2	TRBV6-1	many	TGTGCCAGCAGTCCCTATGGGGAGGGTCGCGATGGCTACACCTTC	CASSPYGEGRDGYTF
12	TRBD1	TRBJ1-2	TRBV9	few	TGTGCCAGCAGCGTAGCGAGCGGACAGGGGTGCTTC	CASSVASGQGCF
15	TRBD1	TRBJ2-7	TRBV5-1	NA	TGCGCCAGCAGCTTAACGCCGGGACAGGGGGGCGAGCAGTACTTC	CASSLTPGQGGEQYF
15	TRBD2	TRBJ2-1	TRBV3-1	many	TGTGCCAGCAGCCAAGAAGTAGCGGGAGGCGGTGAGCAGTTCTTC	CASSQEVAGGGEQFF
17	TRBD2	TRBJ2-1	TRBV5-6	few	TGTGCCAGCAGCCAGACTAGCGGGGCGAAGTCCTACAATGAGCAGTTCTTC	CASSQTSGAKSYNEQFF
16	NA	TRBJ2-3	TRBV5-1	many	TGCGCCAGCAGCTTCGTGACCCGCGGAAGCACAGATACGCAGTATTTT	CASSFVTRGSTDTQYF
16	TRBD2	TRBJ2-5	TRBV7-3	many	TGTGCCAGCAGCCCCTCACTAGCGGGAGTGGGAGAGACCCAGTACTTC	CASSPSLAGVGETQYF
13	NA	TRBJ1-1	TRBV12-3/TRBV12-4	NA	TGTGCCAGCAGAATCGGAGGAGACACTGAAGCTTTCTTT	CASRIGGDTEAFF
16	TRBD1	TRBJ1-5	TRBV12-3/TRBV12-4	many	TGTGCCAGCAGTTTAGCGTCCACAGGGGAGGGCCAGCCCCAGCATTTT	CASSLASTGEGQPQHF
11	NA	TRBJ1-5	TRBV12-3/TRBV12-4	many	TGTGCCAGCAGTTTAGGTCAGCCCCAGCATTTT	CASSLGQPQHF
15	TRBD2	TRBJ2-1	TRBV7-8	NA	TGTGCCAGCAGCTTAGGTGGGGGGGCCTACAATGAGCAGTTCTTC	CASSLGGGAYNEQFF
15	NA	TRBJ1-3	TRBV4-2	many	TGTGCCAGCAGCCAAGATTGGGGTTCTGGAAACACCATATATTTT	CASSQDWGSGNTIYF
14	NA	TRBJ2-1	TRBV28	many	TGTGCCAGCAGTTTACGGAGCTCCTACAATGAGCAGTTCTTC	CASSLRSSYNEQFF
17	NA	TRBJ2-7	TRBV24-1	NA	TGTGCCACCAGTGATTTGTCCGGACCTCCCGTATCCTACGAGCAGTACTTC	CATSDLSGPPVSYEQYF
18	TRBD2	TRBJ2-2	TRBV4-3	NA	TGCGCCAGCAGCCAAGCTGGGGGGCTAGCGGGAGATGACGGGGAGCTGTTTTTT	CASSQAGGLAGDDGELFF
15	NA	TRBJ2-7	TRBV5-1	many	TGCGCCAGCAGCTTCAGACCCCAGGAAGCCTACGAGCAGTACTTC	CASSFRPQEAYEQYF
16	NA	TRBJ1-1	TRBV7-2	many	TGTGCCAGCAGCACTTTTAAGGGCAGATCGTACACTGAAGCTTTCTTT	CASSTFKGRSYTEAFF
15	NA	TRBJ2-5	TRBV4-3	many	TGCGCCAGCAGCCGGTCAGGGACGGTGGAGGAGACCCAGTACTTC	CASSRSGTVEETQYF